This TCR beta chain is from a study of blood T cell repertoires in COVID-19. This clone turned up a few times. The germline gives CDR1 SNHLY, CDR2 FYNNEI. Unmatched junction bases numbered 4, after V lost 5 bases and J lost 9 bases. The CDR3 runs to 12 residues. Authors' methods: Quantification of nucleated cells was approximated via reference gene primer amplification. The method was immunoSEQ multiplex PCR; TCRdb's version includes in-frame clones alone and lacks a portion of them. V and J calls and clone size follow that table, whereas D and trimming were derived from the DNA. The sample includes about 100,000 clones, approximately 79% of them seen just once.

The receptor comes from a woman aged 80 or over with active or convalescent COVID-19. The sequencing input was peripheral blood. This chain links TRBV2 with TRBJ2-4, with 7 bases fitting TRBD1. In nucleotides, the CDR3 is TGTGCCAGCAGTAGACAGGGTGGCATTCAGTACTTC. Its translation: CASSRQGGIQYF.